This T cell receptor (beta chain) was identified during a study of blood T cell repertoires in COVID-19. Across the whole study: COVID-19 samples from acute and convalescent phases originated in the United States, Italy and Spain. Nucleic acid was either cDNA or gDNA, and it came from T cells, B-cell-depleted T cells, or PBMCs.

Using immunoSEQ multiplex PCR, the repertoire was profiled, and TCRdb retains in-frame clones only, with some absent. This sample has about 380,000 clones; 87% occur once, and the top ten carry 1% to 1.5%. CDR3 length: 14 residues. CDR1 and CDR2 from the germline V gene are SGDLS and YYNGEE. The V gene lost 3 bases and the J gene lost 7 bases, with 11 bases spanning the gap. This receptor was taken from a man younger than 40 who had recovered from COVID-19. This chain connects TRBV9 to TRBJ1-6; the D is unclear. The sequenced sample consisted of PBMCs or T cells enriched from blood (not recorded which). CDR3 nucleotides: TGTGCCAGCAGCGAGGAGCCCGAGAATTCACCCCTCCACTTT. It translates to CASSEEPENSPLHF. Using reference TRBV9 and TRBJ1-6 for the parts outside the CDR3, the full variable domain is DSGVTQTPKHLITATGQRVTLRCSPRSGDLSVYWYQQSLDQGLQFLIQYYNGEERAKGNILERFSAQQFPDLHSELNLSSLELGDSALYFCASSEEPENSPLHFGNGTRLTVT.